The 12 T cell receptor beta chains below were found in one sample sequenced in a study of control samples from healthy donors and cancer patients. Clones were read by immunoSEQ multiplex PCR, and TCRdb kept only the in-frame ones, dropping some. The repertoire consists of around 50,000 clones, with 89% occurring once and the leading ten covering about 1.4%. The material sequenced was PBMCs. The receptor set was obtained from a man between 35 and 55 years old with colorectal cancer.

V and J are TRBV18 and TRBJ2-1; the match to TRBD2 covers 8 bases. Germline V gene sequence: CDR1 KGHSH, CDR2 LQKENI. The V and J ends lost 2 bases and 1 base, in that order; junction bases with no gene match: 4. This CDR3 is built from 16 residues. The CDR3 DNA is TGTGCCAGCTCACCATCTACTAGCGGTTCCTACAATGAGCAGTTCTTC. Its translation: CASSPSTSGSYNEQFF.

The J gene is TRBJ2-1, the V gene TRBV6-5; TRBD2 matches 11 bases. J was trimmed by 3 bases and V by 6 bases; bases with no gene match: 4. Germline V gene lookup returns CDR1 MNHEY and CDR2 SVGAGI. The CDR3 sequence is 15 residues long. For the CDR3, the DNA is TGTGCCAGCAGATCCGGGACTAGCGGCTACAATGAGCAGTTCTTC. It is translated as CASRSGTSGYNEQFF.

The CDR3 loop reads CASSLAHLRVTGIYNEQFF. DNA of the CDR3: TGTGCCAGCAGCTTAGCGCATCTCAGAGTAACGGGAATCTACAATGAGCAGTTCTTC. The V and J genes are TRBV7-9 and TRBJ2-1; possibly TRBD2 for D (5 bases). V was trimmed by 0 bases and J by 3 bases, leaving 21 bases between them. The CDR3 covers 19 residues. The germline V gene encodes CDR1 SEHNR and CDR2 FQNEAQ (reference sequence).

This clone was observed a few times. The chain has TRBV10-3 and TRBJ2-7, with D perhaps being TRBD1 or TRBD2 (5 bases each). Germline-derived CDR1 and CDR2 are ENHRY and SYGVKD. There are 15 residues in the CDR3. V lost 10 bases and J 6 bases, leaving 25 bases between the germline ends. The CDR3 coding sequence is TGTGCCACCGGATCCCGGGACGTAAACTTACGCGAGCAGTACTTC. It encodes CATGSRDVNLREQYF.

The chain is built from TRBV6-5 and TRBJ1-1, with 10 bases lining up with TRBD1. CDR3 length: 15 residues. Germline V gives CDR1 MNHEY, CDR2 SVGAGI. J was trimmed by 6 bases and V by 2 bases; bases with no gene match: 6. The CDR3 bases are TGTGCCAGCAGTTACCAGGACAGGGGGAGAGCTGAAGCTTTCTTT. This sequence encodes CASSYQDRGRAEAFF.

The chain links TRBV30 to TRBJ2-1; 9 positions agree with TRBD2. This CDR3 is built from 17 residues. The J segment lost 2 bases and the V segment lost 0 bases, leaving 8 bases of the junction unmatched. Germline V gene data show CDR1 as GTSNPN and CDR2 as SVGIG (reference sequence). The CDR3 loop is CAWSVGWREGTYNEQFF. CDR3 coding DNA: TGTGCCTGGAGTGTAGGTTGGCGGGAGGGAACCTACAATGAGCAGTTCTTC.

The chain has TRBV6-5 and TRBJ2-6; D gene ambiguous. The V gene's germline CDR1 is MNHEY and CDR2 SVGAGI. Trimming shortened V by 6 bases and J by 0 bases, and 6 bases separated the two germline ends. This CDR3 spans 14 amino acids. The CDR3 sequence: CASSSLSGANVLTF. Here the CDR3 DNA reads TGTGCCAGCAGCTCCCTCTCTGGGGCCAACGTCCTGACTTTC.

The chain employs TRBV6-5 and TRBJ2-7; TRBD1 agrees at 9 bases. The junction had 8 bases not matched to a gene; V was cut back by 0 bases and J by 5 bases. Germline V CDR1 and CDR2: MNHEY, SVGAGI. This CDR3 comprises 16 residues. CDR3 in DNA: TGTGCCAGCAGTTACTCACCGGGACAGGGCTACCACGAGCAGTACTTC. Its protein is CASSYSPGQGYHEQYF.

This clone was seen only once. The V and J genes are TRBV6-5 and TRBJ2-7; 8 nucleotides agree with TRBD1. The CDR3 covers 16 residues. Unmatched junction bases numbered 9, after V lost 0 bases and J lost 5 bases. Per germline, CDR1 MNHEY and CDR2 SVGAGI. The CDR3: CASSYSSSRGQNEQYF. The CDR3, as DNA: TGTGCCAGCAGTTACTCGTCATCCAGGGGGCAGAACGAGCAGTACTTC.

This clone appeared a few times. The chain combines TRBV7-9 with TRBJ1-4; D might be TRBD1 (5 bases). Germline assignment: CDR1 SEHNR and CDR2 FQNEAQ (reference sequence). The CDR3 runs to 14 residues. V lost 5 bases to trimming and J lost 2 bases, with 9 bases between them. The CDR3 protein is CASSHGGTNEKLFF. The CDR3 nucleotides are TGTGCCAGCAGCCATGGGGGGACTAATGAAAAACTGTTTTTT.

This clone appeared a few times. The genes are TRBV6-2 or TRBV6-3 and TRBJ1-5; 9 bases fit TRBD1. Unmatched junction bases numbered 3, after V lost 4 bases and J lost 5 bases. Germline-derived CDR1 and CDR2 are MNHEY and SVGEGT. The CDR3 is made up of 14 amino acids. This CDR3 is CASSLQGADQPQHF. CDR3 in DNA: TGTGCCAGCAGTTTACAGGGGGCCGATCAGCCCCAGCATTTT.

V gene TRBV10-1 combines with J gene TRBJ2-7, with 8 bases lining up with TRBD1. J gave up 6 bases and V 0 bases, and 13 bases lay outside the gene matches. Per the germline V gene, CDR1 is WNHNN and CDR2 is SYGVQD (reference sequence). The CDR3 is 17 amino acids. The CDR3 DNA reads as TGCGCCAGCAGTGAGTCGGGCCGGGACAGGACCTTTCGCGAGCAGTACTTC. Protein product: CASSESGRDRTFREQYF.